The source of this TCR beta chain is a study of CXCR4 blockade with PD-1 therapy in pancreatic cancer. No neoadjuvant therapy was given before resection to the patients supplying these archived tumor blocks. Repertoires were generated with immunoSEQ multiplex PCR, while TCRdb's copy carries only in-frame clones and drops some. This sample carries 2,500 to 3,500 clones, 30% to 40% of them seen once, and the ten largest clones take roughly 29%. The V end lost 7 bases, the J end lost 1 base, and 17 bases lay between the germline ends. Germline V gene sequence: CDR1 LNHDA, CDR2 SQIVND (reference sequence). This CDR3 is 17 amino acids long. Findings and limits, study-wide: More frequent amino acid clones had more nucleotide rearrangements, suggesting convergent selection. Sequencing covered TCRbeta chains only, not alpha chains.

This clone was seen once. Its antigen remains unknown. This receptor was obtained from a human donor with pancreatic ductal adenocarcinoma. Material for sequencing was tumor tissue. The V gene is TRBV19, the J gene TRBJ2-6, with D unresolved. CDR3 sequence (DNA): TGTGCCAGTAAGGATGGCGGTCAGGTTTCTGGGGCCAACGTCCTGACTTTC. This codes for CASKDGGQVSGANVLTF.